The rows below give T cell receptor beta chains drawn from one sample of a study of PD-L1 blockade in urothelial cancer. Repertoires were generated with immunoSEQ multiplex PCR, while TCRdb's copy carries only in-frame clones and drops some. The table lists about 87,000 clones, roughly 84% of them singletons. This material consisted of PBMCs, taken around atezolizumab (anti-PD-L1) treatment. The receptors were gathered from a man in his 60s with urothelial cancer. Each CDR3 is given with its conserved first and last residue. Each record gives: clone size, D gene, V gene, J gene, CDR3 DNA, CDR3 protein. A D gene is named only where the DNA matches it firmly. Rows may omit the clone size; those that give it use once, few, many or a size class.

>once|TRBD1|TRBV6-1|TRBJ2-7
TGTGCCAGCAGCCGGGGACAGGGGACCTACGAGCAGTACTTC
CASSRGQGTYEQYF
>-|TRBD2|TRBV11-2|TRBJ2-3
TGTGCCAGCAGCTTCGGGCGGGGGTTCACAGATACGCAGTATTTT
CASSFGRGFTDTQYF
>few|-|TRBV9|TRBJ2-3
TGTGCCAGCAGCGTATCTGCAGATACGCAGTATTTT
CASSVSADTQYF
>-|-|TRBV6-6|TRBJ1-5
TGTGCCAGCAGTGAGGGGGTTTCGCATCAGCCCCAGCATTTT
CASSEGVSHQPQHF
>-|TRBD2|TRBV5-1|TRBJ2-3
TGCGCCAGCAGCTTGGAGGCTAGCGGAAAATCAGATACGCAGTATTTT
CASSLEASGKSDTQYF
>-|TRBD2|TRBV28|TRBJ2-5
TGTGCCAGCAGTTACCCCGGGACTAGCGACGAGACCCAGTACTTC
CASSYPGTSDETQYF
>-|-|TRBV5-6|TRBJ2-2
TGTGCCAGCAGCAGAGCGACCGGGGAGCTGTTTTTT
CASSRATGELFF
>-|TRBD1|TRBV19|TRBJ2-2
TGTGCCAGTAGTATGGCCGGGACAGGCTGGACCAGGGAGCTGTTTTTT
CASSMAGTGWTRELFF
>-|TRBD1|TRBV19|TRBJ1-5
TGTGCCAGTAATGCAGGGGGCTTGAACAATCAGCCCCAGCATTTT
CASNAGGLNNQPQHF
>few|-|TRBV9|TRBJ2-5
TGTGCCAGCAGCGTAACCAACGGTGAGACCCAGTACTTC
CASSVTNGETQYF
>-|-|TRBV5-1|TRBJ2-1
TGCGCCAGCAGCCCCGTAGGGGGTCCCTACAATGAGCAGTTCTTC
CASSPVGGPYNEQFF
>once|TRBD2|TRBV5-1|TRBJ2-7
TGCGCCAGCAGGGCAGCAACTAGCGGGAGTTACGAGCAGTACTTC
CASRAATSGSYEQYF
>-|TRBD1|TRBV5-1|TRBJ2-5
TGCGCCAGCAGGCCCGGGACAGGGGGTGAGACCCAGTACTTC
CASRPGTGGETQYF
>-|TRBD1|TRBV6-1|TRBJ1-2
TGTGCCAGCAGTCCAGGGGGGACAGGGTCATCCGGCTACACCTTC
CASSPGGTGSSGYTF
>-|TRBD1|TRBV10-3|TRBJ2-7
TGTGCCACCCAAGGGACAGGGGATGCCTACGAGCAGTACTTC
CATQGTGDAYEQYF
>-|-|TRBV6-1|TRBJ1-2
TGTGCCAGCACCACAATCCGGACTGCAGGCTCTGGCTACACCTTC
CASTTIRTAGSGYTF
>-|TRBD2|TRBV6-6|TRBJ2-7
TGTGCCAGCAGTATTCGGACTAGCGGGGACGAGCAGTACTTC
CASSIRTSGDEQYF
>-|TRBD2|TRBV27|TRBJ2-7
TGTGCCAGCAGTTTAAAACGGGAGGGTTACGAGCAGTACTTC
CASSLKREGYEQYF
>-|TRBD1|TRBV7-9|TRBJ1-5
TGTGCCAGCAGCTTCGGGACAGGGTTCGTTCAGCCCCAGCATTTT
CASSFGTGFVQPQHF
>-|-|TRBV6-1|TRBJ2-5
TGTGCCAGCAGTACCAACCAAGAGGCCCAGTACTTC
CASSTNQEAQYF
>-|-|TRBV5-1|TRBJ2-1
TGCGCCAGCAGTCCGACCCGTTCCGGGAATGAGCAGTTCTTC
CASSPTRSGNEQFF
>-|TRBD1|TRBV28|TRBJ1-5
TGTGCCAGCAGAATCGGACAGGTCGGTCAGCCCCAGCATTTT
CASRIGQVGQPQHF
>once|TRBD2|TRBV28|TRBJ2-5
TGTGCCAGCAGTTCTAGACGACTAGCGGCCGTGAAGACCCAGTACTTC
CASSSRRLAAVKTQYF